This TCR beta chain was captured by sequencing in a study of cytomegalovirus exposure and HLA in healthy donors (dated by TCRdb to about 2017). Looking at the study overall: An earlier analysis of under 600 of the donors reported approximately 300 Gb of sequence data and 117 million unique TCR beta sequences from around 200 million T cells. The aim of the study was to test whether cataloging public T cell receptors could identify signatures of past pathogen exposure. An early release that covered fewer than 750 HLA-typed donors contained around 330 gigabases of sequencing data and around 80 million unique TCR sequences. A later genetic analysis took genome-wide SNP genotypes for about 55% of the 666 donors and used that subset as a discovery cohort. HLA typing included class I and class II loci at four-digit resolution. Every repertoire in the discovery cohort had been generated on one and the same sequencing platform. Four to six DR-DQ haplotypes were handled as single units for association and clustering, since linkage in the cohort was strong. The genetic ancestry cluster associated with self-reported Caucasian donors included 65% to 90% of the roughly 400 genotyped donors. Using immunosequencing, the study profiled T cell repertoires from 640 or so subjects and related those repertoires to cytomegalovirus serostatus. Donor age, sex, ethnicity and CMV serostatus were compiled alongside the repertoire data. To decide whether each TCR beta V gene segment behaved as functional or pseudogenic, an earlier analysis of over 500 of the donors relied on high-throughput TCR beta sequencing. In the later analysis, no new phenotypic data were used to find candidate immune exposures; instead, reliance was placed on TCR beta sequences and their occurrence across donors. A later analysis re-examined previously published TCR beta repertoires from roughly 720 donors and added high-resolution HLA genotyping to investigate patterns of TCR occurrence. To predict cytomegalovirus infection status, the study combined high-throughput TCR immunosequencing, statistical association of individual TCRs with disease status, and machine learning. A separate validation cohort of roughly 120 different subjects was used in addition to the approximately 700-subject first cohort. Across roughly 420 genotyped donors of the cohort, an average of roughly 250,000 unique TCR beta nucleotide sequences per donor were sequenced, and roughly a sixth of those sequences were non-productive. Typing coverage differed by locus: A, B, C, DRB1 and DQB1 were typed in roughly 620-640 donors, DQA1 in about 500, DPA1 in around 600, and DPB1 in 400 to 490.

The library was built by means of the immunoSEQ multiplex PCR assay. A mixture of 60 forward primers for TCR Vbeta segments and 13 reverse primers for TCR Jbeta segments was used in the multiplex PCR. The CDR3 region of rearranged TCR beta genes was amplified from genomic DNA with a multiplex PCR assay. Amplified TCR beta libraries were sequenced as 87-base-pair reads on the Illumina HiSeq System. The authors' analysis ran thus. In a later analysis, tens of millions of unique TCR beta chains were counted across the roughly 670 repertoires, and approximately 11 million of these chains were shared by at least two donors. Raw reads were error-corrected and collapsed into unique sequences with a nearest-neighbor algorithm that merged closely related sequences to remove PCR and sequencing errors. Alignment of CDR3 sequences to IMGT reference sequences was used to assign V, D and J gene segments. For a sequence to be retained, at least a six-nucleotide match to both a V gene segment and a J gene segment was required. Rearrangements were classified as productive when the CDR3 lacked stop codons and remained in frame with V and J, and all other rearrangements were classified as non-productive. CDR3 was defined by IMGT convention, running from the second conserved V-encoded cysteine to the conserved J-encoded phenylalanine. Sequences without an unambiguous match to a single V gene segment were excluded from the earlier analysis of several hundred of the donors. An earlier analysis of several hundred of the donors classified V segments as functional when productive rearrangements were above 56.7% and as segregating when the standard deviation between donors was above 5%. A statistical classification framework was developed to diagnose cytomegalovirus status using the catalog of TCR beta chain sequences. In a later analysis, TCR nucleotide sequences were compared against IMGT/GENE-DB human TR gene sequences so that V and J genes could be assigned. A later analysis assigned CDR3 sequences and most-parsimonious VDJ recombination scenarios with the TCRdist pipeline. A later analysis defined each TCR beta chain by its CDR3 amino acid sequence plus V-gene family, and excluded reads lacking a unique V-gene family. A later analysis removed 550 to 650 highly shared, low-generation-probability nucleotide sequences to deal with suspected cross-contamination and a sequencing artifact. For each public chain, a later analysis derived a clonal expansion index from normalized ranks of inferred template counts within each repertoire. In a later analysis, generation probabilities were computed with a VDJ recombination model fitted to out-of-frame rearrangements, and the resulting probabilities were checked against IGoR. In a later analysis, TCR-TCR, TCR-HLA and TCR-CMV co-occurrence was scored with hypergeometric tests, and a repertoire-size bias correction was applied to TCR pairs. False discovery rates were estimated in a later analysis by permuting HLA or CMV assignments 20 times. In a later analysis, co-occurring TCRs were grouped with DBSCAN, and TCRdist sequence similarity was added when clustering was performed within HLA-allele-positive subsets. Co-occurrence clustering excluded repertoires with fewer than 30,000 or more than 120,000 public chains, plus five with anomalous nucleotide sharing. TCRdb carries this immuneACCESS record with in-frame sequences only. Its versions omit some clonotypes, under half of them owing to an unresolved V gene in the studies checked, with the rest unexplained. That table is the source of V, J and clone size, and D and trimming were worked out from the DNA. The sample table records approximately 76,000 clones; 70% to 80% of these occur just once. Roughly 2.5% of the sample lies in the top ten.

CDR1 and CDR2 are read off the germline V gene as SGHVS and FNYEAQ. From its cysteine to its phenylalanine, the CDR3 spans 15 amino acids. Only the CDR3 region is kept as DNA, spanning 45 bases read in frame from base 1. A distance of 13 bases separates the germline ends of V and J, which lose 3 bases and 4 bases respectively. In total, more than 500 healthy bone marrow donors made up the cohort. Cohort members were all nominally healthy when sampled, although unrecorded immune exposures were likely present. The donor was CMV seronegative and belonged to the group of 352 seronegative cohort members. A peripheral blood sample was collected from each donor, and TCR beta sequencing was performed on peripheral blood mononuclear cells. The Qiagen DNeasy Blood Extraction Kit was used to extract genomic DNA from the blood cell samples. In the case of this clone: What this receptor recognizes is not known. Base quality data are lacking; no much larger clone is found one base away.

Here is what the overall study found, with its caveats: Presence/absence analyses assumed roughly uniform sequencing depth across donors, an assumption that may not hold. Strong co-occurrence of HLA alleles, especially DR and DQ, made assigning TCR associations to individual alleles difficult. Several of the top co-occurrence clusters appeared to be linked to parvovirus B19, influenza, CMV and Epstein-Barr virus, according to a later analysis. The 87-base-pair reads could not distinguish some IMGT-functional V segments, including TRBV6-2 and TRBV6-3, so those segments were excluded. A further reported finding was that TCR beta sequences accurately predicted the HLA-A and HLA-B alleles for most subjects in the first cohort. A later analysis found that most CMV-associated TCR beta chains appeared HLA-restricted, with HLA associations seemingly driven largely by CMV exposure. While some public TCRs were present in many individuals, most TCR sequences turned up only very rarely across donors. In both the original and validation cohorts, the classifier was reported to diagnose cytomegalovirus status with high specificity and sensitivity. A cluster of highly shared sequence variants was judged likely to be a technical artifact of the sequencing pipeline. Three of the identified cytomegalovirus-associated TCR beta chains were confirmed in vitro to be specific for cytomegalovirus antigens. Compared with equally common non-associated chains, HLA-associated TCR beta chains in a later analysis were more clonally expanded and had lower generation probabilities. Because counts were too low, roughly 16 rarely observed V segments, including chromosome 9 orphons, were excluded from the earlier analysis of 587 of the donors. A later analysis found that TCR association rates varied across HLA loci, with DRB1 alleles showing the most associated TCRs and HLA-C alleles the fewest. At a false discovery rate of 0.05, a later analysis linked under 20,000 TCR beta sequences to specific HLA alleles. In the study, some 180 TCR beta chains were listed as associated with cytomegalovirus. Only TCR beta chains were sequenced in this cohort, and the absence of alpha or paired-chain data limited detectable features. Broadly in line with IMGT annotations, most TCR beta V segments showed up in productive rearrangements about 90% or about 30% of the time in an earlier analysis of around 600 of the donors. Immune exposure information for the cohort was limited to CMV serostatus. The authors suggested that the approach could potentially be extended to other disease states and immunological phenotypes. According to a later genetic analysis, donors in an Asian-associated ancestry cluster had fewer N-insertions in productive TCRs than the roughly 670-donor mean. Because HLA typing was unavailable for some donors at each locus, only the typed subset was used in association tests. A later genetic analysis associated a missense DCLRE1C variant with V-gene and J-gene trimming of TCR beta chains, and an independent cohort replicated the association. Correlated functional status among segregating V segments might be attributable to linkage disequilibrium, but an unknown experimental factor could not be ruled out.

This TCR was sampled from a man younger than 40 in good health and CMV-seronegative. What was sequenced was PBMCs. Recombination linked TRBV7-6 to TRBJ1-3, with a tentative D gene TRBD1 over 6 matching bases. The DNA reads TGTGCCAGCAGCTTGACAGGTTCAATCGGAAACACCATATATTTT. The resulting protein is CASSLTGSIGNTIYF.